A single sample is the source of the 17 T cell receptor beta chains below, sequenced in a study of blood T cell repertoires in COVID-19. Sequencing was performed with immunoSEQ multiplex PCR; in TCRdb, only in-frame clones are kept and a portion is missing. Of fewer than 90,000 clones listed, more than 70% were seen once; the top ten hold approximately 1.4%. Sequenced input: peripheral blood. The receptors were gathered from a human donor in a cohort sampled during active COVID-19.

This clone was seen only once. The chain is built from TRBV28 and TRBJ1-4; weak D call: TRBD1 (6 bases). Germline V lookup: CDR1 MDHEN, CDR2 SYDVKM. The V and J ends lost 1 base and 6 bases respectively, with 12 bases between them. This CDR3 has 15 residues. The CDR3 sequence: CASSLFQGQHEKLFF. The DNA for the CDR3 is TGTGCCAGCAGTTTATTCCAAGGACAGCATGAAAAACTGTTTTTT.

The rearrangement joins TRBV29-1 to TRBJ2-3, with D perhaps TRBD2 (5 bases). Trimming removed 5 bases at V and 2 bases at J, with 20 bases between. Germline CDR1 reads SQVTM; CDR2 reads ANQGSEA. This CDR3 has 16 residues. CDR3 sequence (DNA): TGCAGCGTTCAAGGCTCTCGCGGGCGAACCACAGATACGCAGTATTTT. Translating gives CSVQGSRGRTTDTQYF.

The J gene is TRBJ2-1, the V gene TRBV29-1, with 8 nucleotides matching TRBD2. Germline V gives CDR1 SQVTM, CDR2 ANQGSEA. This CDR3 contains 13 residues. V lost 6 bases and J lost 4; bases outside the gene matches: 5. Written as DNA, the CDR3 is TGCAGCGTGGACGGGACTAGATACAATGAGCAGTTCTTC. Its translation is CSVDGTRYNEQFF.

This clone is a singleton in its sample. The rearrangement uses TRBV28 and TRBJ1-4; the D gene is possibly TRBD1 (6 bases). Germline lookup yields CDR1 MDHEN and CDR2 SYDVKM. With 8 bases removed from V and 7 bases from J, the gap between germline ends came to 17 bases. This CDR3 has 14 amino acids. The CDR3: CASGGAGIGEKLFF. CDR3 sequence (DNA): TGTGCCAGCGGGGGGGCAGGGATTGGTGAAAAACTGTTTTTT.

This clone appeared once. This rearrangement joins TRBV27 to TRBJ2-7; TRBD2 is a possible D gene (6 bases). Germline values: CDR1 MNHEY, CDR2 SMNVEV (reference sequence). V was clipped by 8 bases and J by 8 bases, with 22 bases between them. This CDR3 has 14 amino acids. Here the CDR3 DNA reads TGTGCCAGCTCACCCTCCCGAATCCTAGCGCAGCAGTACTTC. It codes for CASSPSRILAQQYF.

The chain has TRBV6-1 and TRBJ1-4; D unresolved. The germline V and J ends were trimmed by 3 bases and 6 bases, with 17 bases remaining between them. The germline V gene has CDR1 MNHNS and CDR2 SASEGT. The CDR3 is 16 amino acids. CDR3 nucleotide sequence: TGTGCCAGCAGTGAGAGCCTGGCGGGGAGATATGAAAAACTGTTTTTT. Its translation is CASSESLAGRYEKLFF.

The chain joins TRBV5-6 to TRBJ2-7; possible D gene TRBD1, 5 bases. Germline CDR1 SGHDT, CDR2 YYEEEE. Trimming took off 0 bases at V and 2 bases at J, with 9 bases between the two ends. The CDR3 runs 14 residues. The CDR3: CASSLVGHPYEQYV. The DNA of the CDR3 is TGTGCCAGCAGCTTGGTAGGACACCCCTACGAGCAGTACGTC.

The rearrangement links TRBV28 to TRBJ2-7, with D possibly being TRBD1 (7 bases). V shed 5 bases and J shed 4 bases, with 21 bases lying between them. The V gene's germline CDR1 is MDHEN and CDR2 SYDVKM. This CDR3 spans 16 amino acids. The CDR3 loop is CASSTPGGAGPYEQYF. The CDR3 nucleotides are TGTGCCAGCAGTACTCCAGGGGGAGCGGGCCCTTACGAGCAGTACTTC.

V gene TRBV5-1 combines with J gene TRBJ2-7; D may be TRBD1 (5 bases). Germline V gives CDR1 SGHRS, CDR2 YFSETQ. V was cut by 4 bases and J by 2 bases, with 16 bases left in between. This CDR3 comprises 15 residues. The CDR3 bases are TGCGCCAGCAGCGTCGACAGATTTGGAACCTACGAGCAGTACTTC. Its protein is CASSVDRFGTYEQYF. The full variable domain, in which reference TRBV5-1 and TRBJ2-7 provide the parts outside the CDR3, is KAGVTQTPRYLIKTRGQQVTLSCSPISGHRSVSWYQQTPGQGLQFLFEYFSETQRNKGNFPGRFSGRQFSNSRSEMNVSTLELGDSALYLCASSVDRFGTYEQYFGPGTRLTVT.

The chain has TRBV5-4 and TRBJ2-5; 7 bases are a match to TRBD2. CDR1 is SGHNT, CDR2 YYREEE, per germline (reference sequence). The ends lost 3 bases at V and 5 bases at J; junction bases unmatched: 10. CDR3 size: 15 residues. The CDR3 here is CASSSGGLSGETQYF. CDR3 coding DNA: TGTGCCAGCAGCTCGGGAGGCCTAAGTGGGGAGACCCAGTACTTC.

The CDR3 region has the DNA TGTGCCAGCAGTTTTATTCGGAGGGCCGGCTACACCTTC. Translated: CASSFIRRAGYTF. The chain employs TRBV28 and TRBJ1-2; D is unresolved. Trimming took off 3 bases at V and 8 bases at J, with 13 bases between the two ends. The CDR3 is 13 residues long. Germline CDR1 reads MDHEN; CDR2 reads SYDVKM.

This clone is a singleton in its sample. The chain couples TRBV2 to TRBJ2-2, with a weak D call TRBD2 (6 bases). This CDR3 contains 14 residues. Germline loops: CDR1 SNHLY, CDR2 FYNNEI. V gave up 8 bases and J gave up 5 bases, with 15 bases separating them. The CDR3: CASETGSGTGELFF. The CDR3 DNA reads TGTGCCAGCGAGACCGGGAGCGGTACCGGGGAGCTGTTTTTT.

In regard to this clone: Other DNA variants within this sample encode the same CDR3. The chain links TRBV6-5 to TRBJ1-1; the D is unclear. The CDR3 runs to 13 residues. Germline V gives CDR1 MNHEY, CDR2 SVGAGI. The ends were cut back, 2 bases at V and 0 bases at J, with 4 bases in the middle. CDR3 loop: CASSYSLNTEAFF. The DNA for the CDR3 is TGTGCCAGCAGTTACAGCTTGAACACTGAAGCTTTCTTT.

V gene TRBV29-1 combines with J gene TRBJ1-2; D might be TRBD1 (6 bases). Trimming cost V 7 bases and J 3 bases, with 15 bases left between them. The CDR3 spans 13 residues. Germline V gene data show CDR1 as SQVTM and CDR2 as ANQGSEA. CDR3 coding DNA: TGCAGCGCAGTAACAGGGCCTGACTATGGCTACACCTTC. Protein: CSAVTGPDYGYTF.

The V and J genes are TRBV6-5 and TRBJ2-7; maybe TRBD1 (5 bases). Germline V gene lookup returns CDR1 MNHEY and CDR2 SVGAGI. Between the trimmed V and J ends, which lost 8 bases and 1 base, there was a span of 12 bases. The CDR3 is 13 residues long. CDR3 nucleotide sequence: TGTGCCAGCGCCAGGGCCCCGTCCTACGAGCAGTACGTC. It yields the protein CASARAPSYEQYV.

The sample holds a few counts of this clone. The chain carries TRBV5-1 and TRBJ1-4; 11 nucleotides match TRBD1. The CDR3 is 16 amino acids. The V segment lost 4 bases and the J segment 4 bases; nucleotides outside the gene matches: 6. Germline V gives CDR1 SGHRS, CDR2 YFSETQ. The CDR3 reads CASSRTGGYYNEKLFF. In nucleotides, the CDR3 is TGCGCCAGCAGCCGGACAGGGGGCTACTATAATGAAAAACTGTTTTTT. The full variable domain, completed using reference TRBV5-1 and TRBJ1-4, is KAGVTQTPRYLIKTRGQQVTLSCSPISGHRSVSWYQQTPGQGLQFLFEYFSETQRNKGNFPGRFSGRQFSNSRSEMNVSTLELGDSALYLCASSRTGGYYNEKLFFGSGTQLSVL.

The CDR3 nucleotides read TGTGCCAGCAGCTTGCGTACGGGAGAGGGTGAGACCCAGTACTTC. Translating gives CASSLRTGEGETQYF. The chain couples TRBV7-6 to TRBJ2-5; D might be TRBD2 (6 bases). The ends were cut back, 3 bases at V and 5 bases at J, with 16 bases in the middle. The CDR3 runs 15 residues. Germline V gene sequence: CDR1 SGHVS, CDR2 FNYEAQ.